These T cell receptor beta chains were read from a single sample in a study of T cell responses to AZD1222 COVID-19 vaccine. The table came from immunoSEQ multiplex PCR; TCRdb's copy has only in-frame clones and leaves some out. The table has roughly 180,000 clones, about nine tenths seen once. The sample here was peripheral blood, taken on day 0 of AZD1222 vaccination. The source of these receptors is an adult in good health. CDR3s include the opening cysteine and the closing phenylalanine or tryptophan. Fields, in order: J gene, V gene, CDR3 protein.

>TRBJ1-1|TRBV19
CASRVTGPNTEAFF
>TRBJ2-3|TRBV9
CASSVDSSRTDTQYF
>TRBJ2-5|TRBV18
CASSPRTSEGETQYF
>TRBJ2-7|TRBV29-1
CSVETSSISSYEQYF
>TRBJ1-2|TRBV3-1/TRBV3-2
CASSQDWPRVGYTF
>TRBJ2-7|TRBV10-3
CAISESWQPYEQYF
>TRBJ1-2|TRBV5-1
CASSLSGGGKDGYTF
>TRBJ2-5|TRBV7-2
CASSLVRRRSDTQETQYF
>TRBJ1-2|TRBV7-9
CASSLVAGKGYTF
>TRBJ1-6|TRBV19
CASSIRTELGSPLHF
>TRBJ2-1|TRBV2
CASTGNEQFF
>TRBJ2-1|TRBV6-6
CASTRERGHEQFF
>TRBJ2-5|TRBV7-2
CASSLYRDRQETQYF
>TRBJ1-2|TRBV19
CASRGTGAAGYTF
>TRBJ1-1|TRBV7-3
CASSSGATGGNTEAFF
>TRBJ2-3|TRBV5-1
CASSLERADTQYF
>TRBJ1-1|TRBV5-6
CASSFTGKTEAFF
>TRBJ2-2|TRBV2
CASSESAGAPPGELFF
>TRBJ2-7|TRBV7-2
CASSQTLGEQYF
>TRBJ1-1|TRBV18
CASSVEMNTEAFF
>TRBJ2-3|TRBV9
CASSVVGSLGGTDTQYF
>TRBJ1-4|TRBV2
CASSETGGEKLFF
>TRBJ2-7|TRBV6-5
CASRQGHEQYF
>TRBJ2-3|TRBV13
CASSSFLAGGSADTQYF
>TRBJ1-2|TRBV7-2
CASRPRATSAYTF
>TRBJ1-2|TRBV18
CASSPETRGSHTGYTF
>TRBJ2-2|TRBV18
CASSPYRDREGIRELFF
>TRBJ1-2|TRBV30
CAWSEGAYGYTF
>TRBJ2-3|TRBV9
CASSASGGATDTQYF
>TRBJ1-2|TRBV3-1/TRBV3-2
CASSQDRAGAYGYTF
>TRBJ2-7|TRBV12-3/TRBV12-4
CASSPSSYEQYF
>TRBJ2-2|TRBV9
CASSVVPFLGVGGELFF
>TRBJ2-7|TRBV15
CATSRDPGTGYEQYF
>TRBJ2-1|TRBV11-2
CASSLVLSSSYNEQFF
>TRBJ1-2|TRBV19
CASSIAGGRYGYTF
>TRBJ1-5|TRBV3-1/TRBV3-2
CASSQDRGQPQHF
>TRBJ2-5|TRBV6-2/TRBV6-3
CASSYLPTGSKETQYF
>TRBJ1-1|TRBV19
CASSQFTVQGAEAFF
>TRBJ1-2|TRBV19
CASSIGDRGGYTF
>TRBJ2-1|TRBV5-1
CASSPQGRGEQFF
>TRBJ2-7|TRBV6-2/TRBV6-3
CASSYSTAGGPVEQYF
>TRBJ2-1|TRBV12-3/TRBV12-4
CASSLIMGEQFF